The rows below give T cell receptor beta chains drawn from one sample of a study of post-analysis software for immune sequencing data. A single record per CDR3 protein comes from TCRdb applying MiXCR to the PCR reads. The sample yields roughly 400,000 distinct CDR3 sequences, approximately 38% seen once. The sequenced material came from blood. These TCRs come from a girl aged 2 to 9 with multiple sclerosis. Both conserved end residues are part of each CDR3. D genes are given only for firm matches. Expanded clones get a size class; other rows say once, few or many, or leave the size out.

d_call	v_call	clone_size	j_call	cdr3_aa	cdr3_nt
.	TRBV2	.	TRBJ2-5	CASRRPGYQETQYF	TGTGCCAGCAGGCGCCCAGGGTACCAAGAGACCCAGTACTTC
TRBD1	TRBV5-5	.	TRBJ2-5	CASSYGDRETQYF	TGTGCCAGCAGCTACGGGGACAGAGAGACCCAGTACTTC
TRBD1	TRBV7-2	few	TRBJ2-7	CASSKVDRGLYEQYF	TGTGCCAGCAGCAAGGTCGACAGGGGGCTATACGAGCAGTACTTC
.	TRBV5-1	few	TRBJ2-5	CASSLVFSQETQYF	TGCGCCAGCAGCTTGGTCTTCAGCCAAGAGACCCAGTACTTC
TRBD1	TRBV27	.	TRBJ2-5	CASSLDRGFQETQYF	TGTGCCAGCAGTTTAGACAGGGGATTCCAAGAGACCCAGTACTTC
TRBD1	TRBV5-1	few	TRBJ2-1	CASSTGQSYNEQFF	TGCGCCAGCAGCACGGGACAGTCCTACAATGAGCAGTTCTTC
TRBD2	TRBV9	few	TRBJ2-1	CASSHGLAGESYNEQFF	TGTGCCAGCAGCCACGGACTAGCGGGAGAGTCCTACAATGAGCAGTTCTTC
.	TRBV24-1	.	TRBJ1-4	CATSAGEKLFF	TGTGCCACCAGTGCTGGTGAAAAACTGTTTTTT
TRBD1	TRBV25-1	.	TRBJ2-4	CASSRQGAKNIQYF	TGTGCCAGCAGCAGACAGGGGGCCAAAAACATTCAGTACTTC
TRBD2	TRBV5-1	once	TRBJ2-3	CASSSGLAGAFTDTQYF	TGCGCCAGCAGCTCGGGACTAGCGGGAGCGTTCACAGATACGCAGTATTTT
TRBD2	TRBV2	few	TRBJ2-3	CASSEEGTTSGGARQYF	TGTGCCAGCAGTGAAGAGGGTACTACTAGCGGGGGGGCCCGGCAGTATTTT
TRBD1	TRBV7-2	.	TRBJ2-1	CASSMDRAVNNEQFF	TGTGCCAGCAGCATGGACAGGGCGGTAAACAATGAGCAGTTCTTC
TRBD2	TRBV4-3	.	TRBJ2-7	CASSPGSPREGLDEQYF	TGCGCCAGCAGCCCCGGGAGTCCGCGGGAGGGCCTAGACGAGCAGTACTTC
.	TRBV5-1	.	TRBJ2-7	CASSFLQGYYEQYF	TGCGCCAGCAGCTTTTTACAGGGATACTACGAGCAGTACTTC
.	TRBV15	.	TRBJ2-5	CATSRDGETQYF	TGTGCCACCAGCAGAGATGGGGAGACCCAGTACTTC
TRBD1	TRBV6-6	.	TRBJ2-7	CASSSLRGLYEQYF	TGTGCCAGCAGTTCCCTCAGGGGGCTCTACGAGCAGTACTTC
.	TRBV20-1	.	TRBJ1-1	CSASGPGNTEAFF	TGCAGTGCTAGCGGTCCAGGGAACACTGAAGCTTTCTTT
.	TRBV12-3/TRBV12-4	.	TRBJ2-5	CASSLWAARQETQYF	TGTGCCAGCAGTTTATGGGCGGCCCGCCAAGAGACCCAGTACTTC
.	TRBV29-1	.	TRBJ2-7	CSVEAGDCYEQYF	TGCAGCGTTGAAGCAGGTGATTGTTACGAGCAGTACTTC
.	TRBV12-3/TRBV12-4	.	TRBJ1-2	CASSFNSGTRRGYGYTF	TGTGCCAGCAGTTTCAACTCCGGGACCCGGAGGGGCTATGGCTACACCTTC
.	TRBV6-2/TRBV6-3	.	TRBJ2-1	CASSPLAPRSEQFF	TGTGCCAGCAGTCCACTAGCCCCACGGAGTGAGCAGTTCTTC
TRBD2	TRBV6-2/TRBV6-3	.	TRBJ2-3	CASSPGLAIIDTQYF	TGTGCCAGCAGCCCGGGACTAGCGATAATAGATACGCAGTATTTT
.	TRBV18	.	TRBJ1-2	CASSPGSEGFGYTF	TGTGCCAGCTCACCGGGATCCGAAGGATTTGGCTACACCTTC
.	TRBV6-2/TRBV6-3	few	TRBJ2-3	CASSTVDTQYF	TGTGCCAGCAGCACCGTAGATACGCAGTATTTT
TRBD2	TRBV4-3	many	TRBJ2-7	CASSQALAGGHRAYEQYF	TGCGCCAGCAGCCAAGCCCTAGCGGGAGGCCACCGCGCCTACGAGCAGTACTTC
.	TRBV6-5	few	TRBJ1-2	CASSYEGGSYGYTF	TGTGCCAGCAGTTACGAAGGAGGGTCCTATGGCTACACCTTC
TRBD1	TRBV28	.	TRBJ2-5	CASSTDRDKQYF	TGTGCCAGCAGTACCGACAGGGATAAGCAGTACTTC
.	TRBV9	few	TRBJ1-1	CASSPFEGENTEAFF	TGTGCCAGCAGCCCATTCGAGGGGGAGAACACTGAAGCTTTCTTT
TRBD1	TRBV5-1	few	TRBJ2-7	CASSWDRGWNYEQYF	TGCGCCAGCAGCTGGGACAGGGGGTGGAACTACGAGCAGTACTTC
.	TRBV7-9	few	TRBJ2-5	CASSLAGTVGETQYF	TGTGCCAGCAGCTTAGCGGGGACGGTAGGAGAGACCCAGTACTTC
.	TRBV4-3	few	TRBJ2-1	CASSQDLNEQFF	TGCGCCAGCAGCCAAGATCTCAATGAGCAGTTCTTC
TRBD1	TRBV6-2/TRBV6-3	.	TRBJ2-5	CASSSWTGQETQYF	TGTGCCAGCAGTTCCTGGACAGGGCAAGAGACCCAGTACTTC
.	TRBV5-5	few	TRBJ2-5	CASSLSGHGETQYF	TGTGCCAGCAGCTTGAGCGGGCACGGAGAGACCCAGTACTTC
.	TRBV12-3/TRBV12-4	.	TRBJ1-1	CASTLVEGDTEAFF	TGTGCCAGCACTCTGGTGGAGGGGGACACTGAAGCTTTCTTT
.	TRBV20-1	.	TRBJ2-5	CSAREDQETQYF	TGCAGTGCTAGAGAGGACCAAGAGACCCAGTACTTC
TRBD2	TRBV4-1	.	TRBJ2-1	CASSQEIVAGGNNEQFF	TGCGCCAGCAGCCAAGAAATCGTAGCGGGAGGGAACAATGAGCAGTTCTTC
.	TRBV5-8	medium-sized	TRBJ1-2	CASSLGLTNYGYTF	TGTGCCAGCAGCTTGGGGCTTACTAACTATGGCTACACCTTC
.	TRBV28	few	TRBJ2-7	CASGNGHEQYF	TGTGCCAGCGGGAATGGACACGAGCAGTACTTC
.	TRBV7-9	few	TRBJ2-7	CASSRYITGLMERTRDEQYF	TGTGCCAGCAGCCGGTATATCACAGGGCTGATGGAGAGAACTAGGGACGAGCAGTACTTC
TRBD1	TRBV7-9	.	TRBJ1-2	CASRTTGTGGNGYTF	TGTGCCAGCAGAACCACCGGGACAGGGGGCAATGGCTACACCTTC
.	TRBV5-5	.	TRBJ2-7	CASSYSRGDYEQYF	TGTGCCAGCAGCTATAGCAGGGGGGACTACGAGCAGTACTTC
.	TRBV29-1	.	TRBJ2-3	CSVGGRNADTQYF	TGCAGCGTTGGAGGACGAAACGCAGATACGCAGTATTTT
TRBD1	TRBV20-1	.	TRBJ2-7	CSARIRDRDSYEQYF	TGCAGTGCCCGAATCCGGGACAGGGACTCCTACGAGCAGTACTTC
.	TRBV12-3/TRBV12-4	.	TRBJ1-2	CASTTYPGFDYTF	TGTGCCAGCACAACCTATCCGGGATTTGACTACACCTTC
.	TRBV20-1	.	TRBJ2-5	CSASPTGVIETQYF	TGCAGTGCTAGTCCCACCGGGGTAATAGAGACCCAGTACTTC
TRBD1	TRBV7-2	few	TRBJ2-2	CASSLSWIGTDNTGELFF	TGTGCCAGCAGCTTAAGTTGGATCGGGACAGACAACACCGGGGAGCTGTTTTTT